This record looks at one T cell receptor beta chain sequence and its context. Its antigen remains unidentified. No base quality values were provided; no much bigger clone lies one nucleotide off. This entry comes from a study of beta chain features in type 1 diabetes (dated by TCRdb to the late 2010s). The study in broad terms: Mean age, gender distribution, total cell number and subset yield did not differ between patients and healthy donors. Across all samples, about 110 million sorted cells were examined, and cell number per subset correlated strongly with RNA yield. In the study, recently diagnosed type 1 diabetes patients and matched healthy donors were compared on the TCRB repertoires of their sorted circulating CD4+ T cell subsets. Whereas all 30 or so donors provided naive and central memory subsets, regulatory and stem cell-like memory subsets were isolated from just 8 patients and about eight healthy donors.

The High Capacity cDNA Reverse Transcription Kit was used to reverse transcribe all of the isolated RNA, meaning that expressed TCRB transcripts were what got sequenced. Deep immunoSEQ sequencing was applied to naive, central memory and regulatory T cell samples, giving an average of roughly 3.3 million total reads per sample. Sorted cells were lysed in RLT buffer, and RNA was extracted using DNase-treated RNeasy Micro or Mini kits according to cell number. Each cell subset was processed on its own to prevent cross-contamination, while patient and healthy donor samples were processed together. The immunoSEQ multiplex PCR was used to amplify TCRB sequences from cDNA, generating 87-bp fragments that spanned the CDR3 region. Sequencing of the amplicons was done on the Illumina HiSeq platform. In the source study's methods: PCR bias was computationally corrected using synthetic template baselines, reads within Hamming distance 2 were collapsed, and singletons that could not be merged were discarded. Reads were aligned to IMGT to assign V, D and J genes, CDR3 length, and insertions or deletions at six rearrangement sites. Within each subset, clonotype counts were normalized to the number of sorted cells before true diversity and Gini coefficients were calculated with the tcR R package. The overlap coefficient, calculated on TCRB nucleotide sequences, was used to measure repertoire sharing. Out-of-frame TCRB sequences from naive cells were analyzed as a proxy for the pre-selection repertoire. The table comes from immuneACCESS by way of TCRdb, which keeps in-frame sequences with V and J called. Part of the clones is missing from these tables; in studies checked, under half for an unresolved V gene and the rest for unknown reasons. D and trimming were read from the DNA, whereas the V and J calls and clone size are those reported in that table. The sample contains around 250,000 clones, roughly 13% of them found a single time. In total, the top ten clones hold 0.017% of the sample.

A single peripheral blood draw of about 116 mL on average was collected from each donor into heparinised tubes. Using a panel that included CD45RO, CCR7, CD25, CD127, CD95 and CD27, naive, central memory, regulatory and stem cell-like memory CD4+ T cells were sorted on a BD FACSAria II. A purity above 98% was achieved for all sorted populations. PBMCs were isolated right away by Lymphoprep density gradient centrifugation and were stained directly, without culture. Samples were stained and sorted in pairs, with one healthy donor and one patient per experiment, so that batch effects were minimized. What the research found in general, with its limitations: Shorter templates might have been favored by PCR, but patient and control samples were amplified and corrected together, so both groups would have been affected equally by any skew. Because the HLA sub-analyses included only small numbers of individuals, any influence of HLA type on TCRB rearrangement was left unresolved. Because cDNA was sequenced instead of genomic DNA, activated cells with high expression could be over-represented, although the groups did not differ in activation or CD3 levels. At VDJ recombination sites, patients with type 1 diabetes made fewer insertions and deleted more nucleotides, a pattern implying thymic rearrangement abnormalities. Naive, central memory and regulatory TCRB repertoires appeared more similar among patients than among healthy donors. Type 1 diabetes patients showed a moderate but significant shortening of TCRB CDR3 length in all four CD4+ subsets.

V is clipped by 6 bases and J by 7 bases, and the sequence between their germline boundaries is 16 bases long. The CDR3 contains 13 residues, cysteine and phenylalanine counted. CDR3 DNA is the only sequence kept; it has 39 bases, read in frame from the first base. The germline V gene supplies CDR1 MNHEY and CDR2 SVGAGI. The material sequenced was naive CD4+ T cells from blood. The cell subset or site tag for this specimen amounts to: true naive CD4+ T cells. Here the chain combines TRBV6-5 and TRBJ2-7, with no reliable assignment of the D segment. The source of this sequence is a man between 25 and 39 years old with type 1 diabetes. In nucleotides, the sequence is TGTGCCAGCAGCCCCCCCCTAGTGGGTGAGCAGTACTTC. It translates as CASSPPLVGEQYF.